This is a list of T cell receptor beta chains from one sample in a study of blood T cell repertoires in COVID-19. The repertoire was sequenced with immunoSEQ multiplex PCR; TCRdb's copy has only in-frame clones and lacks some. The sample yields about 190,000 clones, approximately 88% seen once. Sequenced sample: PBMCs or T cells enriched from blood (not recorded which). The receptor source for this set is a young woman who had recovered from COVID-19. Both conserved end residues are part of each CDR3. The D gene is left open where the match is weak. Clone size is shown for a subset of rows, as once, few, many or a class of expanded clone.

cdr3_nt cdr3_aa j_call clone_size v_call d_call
TGTGCCAGCAGCTTATCACAGGGAGAGTCACCCCTCCACTTT CASSLSQGESPLHF TRBJ1-6 - TRBV7-9 -
TGCAGTGCTAGTATAGCAGACAATCAGCCCCAGCATTTT CSASIADNQPQHF TRBJ1-5 - TRBV20-1 -
TGTGCCAGCCTACCCCGGACAGGACTAAACTATGGCTACACCTTC CASLPRTGLNYGYTF TRBJ1-2 - TRBV5-4 TRBD1
TGTGCCAGCAGCTTAGGACAGGGTGGCTCACCCCTCCACTTT CASSLGQGGSPLHF TRBJ1-6 once TRBV11-2 TRBD1
TGTGCCAGCTCACCAAACTTATTTAGTATTAGCGTGAAGACCCAGTACTTC CASSPNLFSISVKTQYF TRBJ2-5 - TRBV18 -
TGTGCCAGTAGTCTCAGAGGACTAGACCCAGATACGCAGTATTTT CASSLRGLDPDTQYF TRBJ2-3 - TRBV19 TRBD2
TGTGCCAGCAGACCAGTCTGGTGTCCCCAGCATTTT CASRPVWCPQHF TRBJ1-5 - TRBV21-1 -
TGTGCCAGCAGTTTCGGGGGTTACTATGGCTACACCTTC CASSFGGYYGYTF TRBJ1-2 - TRBV27 -
TGTGCCAGCGGCCCCCAGTCCAGTTCACCCCTCCACTTT CASGPQSSSPLHF TRBJ1-6 few TRBV28 -
TGTGCCAGCAGCTTAGGGTTGGACAGAAGCTCCTACAATGAGCAGTTCTTC CASSLGLDRSSYNEQFF TRBJ2-1 - TRBV11-3 -
TGTGCCAGCAGTTCACAGGTCGGGGGCCAAGAGACCCAGTACTTC CASSSQVGGQETQYF TRBJ2-5 - TRBV5-4 -
TGTGCCAGCAGCTTTTTGTGGGCCGGCGGGGAGGGGGGCACAGATACGCAGTATTTT CASSFLWAGGEGGTDTQYF TRBJ2-3 - TRBV11-2 -
TGTGCCAGCCCCGGAACAGGGGGCTTAAGGAGCAATCAGCCCCAGCATTTT CASPGTGGLRSNQPQHF TRBJ1-5 - TRBV5-3 TRBD1
TGTGCCAGTAGTCTCCTGGGACAGGGGGCTGGCTACACCTTC CASSLLGQGAGYTF TRBJ1-2 - TRBV19 TRBD1
TGTGCCAGCAGTTCAGGAGGAGGGAGGCTAGTGTATGGCTACACCTTC CASSSGGGRLVYGYTF TRBJ1-2 - TRBV27 -
TGTGCCAGCAGCCGGACTGCGGGCACAGATACGCAGTATTTT CASSRTAGTDTQYF TRBJ2-3 - TRBV13 -
TGTGCCAGCAGTTTTTACAGGGCTCCCTATAATTCACCCCTCCACTTT CASSFYRAPYNSPLHF TRBJ1-6 - TRBV28 -
TGTGCCATCTGTAACAGGGAGAACACTGAAGCTTTCTTT CAICNRENTEAFF TRBJ1-1 - TRBV10-3 -
TGTGCCAGTGGGATCGGACTTACCTATGGGAATGAGCAGTTCTTC CASGIGLTYGNEQFF TRBJ2-1 - TRBV19 -
TGTGCCAGCAGCCCTTGGGCGGGCAGTGAAGCTTTCTTT CASSPWAGSEAFF TRBJ1-1 - TRBV11-2 -
TGTGCTAGCAGCTTAACAGACTACAATGAGCAGTTCTTC CASSLTDYNEQFF TRBJ2-1 - TRBV7-7 -
TGTGCCAGTAATAACGGACTAGCCAGAAATACGCAGTATTTT CASNNGLARNTQYF TRBJ2-3 once TRBV19 TRBD2
TGTGCCAGCAGTTTACTTGGGGCTGGGCAAGAGACCCAGTACTTC CASSLLGAGQETQYF TRBJ2-5 - TRBV28 -
TGCGCCAGCAGCCCACGGACAGGGTCTGGGGCCAACGTCCTGACTTTC CASSPRTGSGANVLTF TRBJ2-6 - TRBV5-1 TRBD1
TGTGCCGCCGGGACTAGCGGGACCTACGAGCAGTACTTC CAAGTSGTYEQYF TRBJ2-7 - TRBV10-3 TRBD2
TGCGCCAGCAGGAGGGGAGTAGCGGCCTCCCAAGAGACCCAGTACTTC CASRRGVAASQETQYF TRBJ2-5 - TRBV5-1 -
TGTGCCAGCAGCTTTGCCGGGACAGGTCTAGATACGCAGTATTTT CASSFAGTGLDTQYF TRBJ2-3 - TRBV28 TRBD1